The clone carrying this T cell receptor beta chain was recorded a few times. This sample is part of a study of type 1 regulatory T cells. In the study overall: T-allo10 is a Tr1-enriched, alloantigen-specific CD4 T cell product made in vitro.

TCRdb reanalysed the reads using MiXCR and keeps one entry per CDR3 protein. The data hold about 100,000 distinct CDR3 sequences, with roughly 31% observed a single time. This CDR3 has 12 amino acids. Trimming stripped 6 bases from V and 3 bases from J, with 8 bases between. CDR1 MNHEY and CDR2 SVGEGT come from the germline V gene. The V and J genes are TRBV6-2 or TRBV6-3 and TRBJ1-2; D possibly corresponds to TRBD1 (5 bases). This clonotype was obtained from a human donor in good health. The sequenced material came from CD4+ T cells, either the whole sample or a sorted fraction (not recorded which). The CDR3 nucleotides read TGTGCCAGCAGATCGACAGACTATGGCTACACCTTC. Protein product: CASRSTDYGYTF.